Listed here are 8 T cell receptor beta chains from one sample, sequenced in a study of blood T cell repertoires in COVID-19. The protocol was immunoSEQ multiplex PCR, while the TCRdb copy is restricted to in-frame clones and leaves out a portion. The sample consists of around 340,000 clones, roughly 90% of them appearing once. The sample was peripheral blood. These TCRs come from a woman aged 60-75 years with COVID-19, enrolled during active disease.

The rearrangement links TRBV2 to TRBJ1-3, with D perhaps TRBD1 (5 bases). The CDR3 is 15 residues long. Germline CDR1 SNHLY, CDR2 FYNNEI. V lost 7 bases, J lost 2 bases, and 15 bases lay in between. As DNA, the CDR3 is TGTGCCAGCACCGAGGCGGGGGGGGCTGGAAACACCATATATTTT. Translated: CASTEAGGAGNTIYF.

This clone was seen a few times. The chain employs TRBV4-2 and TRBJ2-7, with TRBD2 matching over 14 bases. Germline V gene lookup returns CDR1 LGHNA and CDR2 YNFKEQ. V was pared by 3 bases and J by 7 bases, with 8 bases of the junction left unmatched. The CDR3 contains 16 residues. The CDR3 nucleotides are TGTGCCAGCAGCCAGGCCGGGACTAGCGGGGGTGAAGAGCAGTACTTC. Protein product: CASSQAGTSGGEEQYF.

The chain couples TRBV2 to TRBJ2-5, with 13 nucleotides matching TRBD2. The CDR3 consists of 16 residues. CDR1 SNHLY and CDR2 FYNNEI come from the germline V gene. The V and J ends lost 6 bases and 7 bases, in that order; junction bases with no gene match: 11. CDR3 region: CASRTPLAGGDGTQYF. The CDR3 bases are TGTGCCAGCAGGACCCCACTAGCGGGGGGGGATGGGACCCAGTACTTC.

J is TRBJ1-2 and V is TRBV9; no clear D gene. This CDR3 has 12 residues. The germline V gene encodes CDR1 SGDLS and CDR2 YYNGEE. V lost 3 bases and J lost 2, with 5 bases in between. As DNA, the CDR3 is TGTGCCAGCAGCGCTCTAAACTATGGCTACACCTTC. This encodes CASSALNYGYTF.

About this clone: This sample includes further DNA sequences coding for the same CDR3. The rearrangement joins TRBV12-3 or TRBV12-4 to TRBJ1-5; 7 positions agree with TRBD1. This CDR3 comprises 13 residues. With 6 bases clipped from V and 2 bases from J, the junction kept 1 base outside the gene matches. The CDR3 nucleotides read TGTGCCAGCAGCGGGACAGGCAATCAGCCCCAGCATTTT. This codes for CASSGTGNQPQHF.

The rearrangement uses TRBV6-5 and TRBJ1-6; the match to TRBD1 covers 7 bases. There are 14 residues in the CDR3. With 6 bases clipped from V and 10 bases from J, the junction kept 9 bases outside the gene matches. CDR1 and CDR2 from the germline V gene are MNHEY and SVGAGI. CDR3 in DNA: TGTGCCAGCAGCTTCGACAGGGTAGGATCACCCCTCCACTTT. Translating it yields CASSFDRVGSPLHF.

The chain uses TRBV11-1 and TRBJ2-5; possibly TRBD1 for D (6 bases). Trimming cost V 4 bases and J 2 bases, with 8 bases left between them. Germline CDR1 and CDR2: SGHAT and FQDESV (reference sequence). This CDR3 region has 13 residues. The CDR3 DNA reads TGTGCCAGCAGCTACAGGGAACAAGAGACCCAGTACTTC. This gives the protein CASSYREQETQYF.

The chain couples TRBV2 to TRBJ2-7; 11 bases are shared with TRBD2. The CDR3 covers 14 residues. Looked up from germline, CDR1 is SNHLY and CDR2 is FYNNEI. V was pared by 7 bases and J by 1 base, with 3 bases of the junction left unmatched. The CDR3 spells CASTGTSGSYEQYF. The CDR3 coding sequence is TGTGCCAGCACCGGGACTAGCGGATCCTACGAGCAGTACTTC.